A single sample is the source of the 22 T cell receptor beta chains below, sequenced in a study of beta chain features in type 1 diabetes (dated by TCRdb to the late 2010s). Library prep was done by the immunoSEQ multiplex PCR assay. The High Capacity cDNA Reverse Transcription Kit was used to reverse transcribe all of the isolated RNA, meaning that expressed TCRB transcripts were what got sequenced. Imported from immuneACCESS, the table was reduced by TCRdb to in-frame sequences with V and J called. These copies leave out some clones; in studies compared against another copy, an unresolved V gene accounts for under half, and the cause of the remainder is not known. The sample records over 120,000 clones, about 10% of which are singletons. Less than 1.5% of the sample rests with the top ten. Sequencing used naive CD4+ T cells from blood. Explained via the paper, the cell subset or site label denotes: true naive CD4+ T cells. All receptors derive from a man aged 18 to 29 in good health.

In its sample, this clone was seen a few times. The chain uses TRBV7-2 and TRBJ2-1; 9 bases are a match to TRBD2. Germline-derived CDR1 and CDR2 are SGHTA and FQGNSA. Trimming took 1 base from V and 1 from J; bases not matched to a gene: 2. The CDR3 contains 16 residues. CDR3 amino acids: CASSLGGGVSYNEQFF. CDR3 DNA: TGTGCCAGCAGCTTAGGCGGGGGGGTATCCTACAATGAGCAGTTCTTC. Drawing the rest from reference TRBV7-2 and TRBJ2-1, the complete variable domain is GAGVSQSPSNKVTEKGKDVELRCDPISGHTALYWYRQSLGQGLEFLIYFQGNSAPDKSGLPSDRFSAERTGGSVSTLTIQRTQQEDSAVYLCASSLGGGVSYNEQFFGPGTRLTVL.

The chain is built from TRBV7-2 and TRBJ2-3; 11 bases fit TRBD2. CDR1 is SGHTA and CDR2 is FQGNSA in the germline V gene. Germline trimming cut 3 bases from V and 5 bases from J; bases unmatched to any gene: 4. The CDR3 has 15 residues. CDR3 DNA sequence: TGTGCCAGCAGCTTGTCTAGCGGGAGGCGAGATACGCAGTATTTT. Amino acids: CASSLSSGRRDTQYF.

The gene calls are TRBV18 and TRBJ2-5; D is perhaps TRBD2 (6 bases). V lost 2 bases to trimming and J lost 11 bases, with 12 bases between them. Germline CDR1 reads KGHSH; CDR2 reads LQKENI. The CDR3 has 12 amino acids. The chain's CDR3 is CASSPGRNEQYF. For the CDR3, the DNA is TGTGCCAGCTCACCAGGGAGGAATGAGCAGTACTTC.

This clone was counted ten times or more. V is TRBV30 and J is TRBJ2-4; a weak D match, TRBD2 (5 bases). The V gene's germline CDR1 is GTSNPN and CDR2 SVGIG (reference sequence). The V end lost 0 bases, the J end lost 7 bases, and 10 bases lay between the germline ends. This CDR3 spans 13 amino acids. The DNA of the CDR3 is TGTGCCTGGAGTGTTCGGACTGGGAACATTCAGTACTTC. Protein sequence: CAWSVRTGNIQYF.

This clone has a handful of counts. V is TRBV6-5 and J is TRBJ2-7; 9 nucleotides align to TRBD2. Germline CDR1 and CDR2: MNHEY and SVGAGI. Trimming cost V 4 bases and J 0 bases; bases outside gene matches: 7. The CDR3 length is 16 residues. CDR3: CASSFVSGGISYEQYF. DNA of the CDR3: TGTGCCAGCAGTTTCGTTAGCGGGGGAATCTCCTACGAGCAGTACTTC.

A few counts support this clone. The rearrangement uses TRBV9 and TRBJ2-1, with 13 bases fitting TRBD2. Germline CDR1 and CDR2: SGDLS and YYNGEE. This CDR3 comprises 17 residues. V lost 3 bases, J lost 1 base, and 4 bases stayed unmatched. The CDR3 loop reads CASSETSGGASYNEQFF. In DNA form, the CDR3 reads TGTGCCAGCAGCGAAACTAGCGGGGGGGCATCCTACAATGAGCAGTTCTTC.

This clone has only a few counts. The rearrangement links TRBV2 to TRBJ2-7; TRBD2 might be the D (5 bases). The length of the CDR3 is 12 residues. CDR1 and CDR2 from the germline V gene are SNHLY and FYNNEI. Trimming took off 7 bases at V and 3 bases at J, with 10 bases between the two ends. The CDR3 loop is CASKASGYEQYF. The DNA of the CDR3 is TGTGCCAGCAAGGCCAGCGGCTACGAGCAGTACTTC.

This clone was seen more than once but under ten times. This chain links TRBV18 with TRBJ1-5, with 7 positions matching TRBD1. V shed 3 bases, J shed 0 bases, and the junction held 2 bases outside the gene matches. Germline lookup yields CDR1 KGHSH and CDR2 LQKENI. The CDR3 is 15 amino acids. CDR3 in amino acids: CASSPRGDSNQPQHF. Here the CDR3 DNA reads TGTGCCAGCTCACCCAGGGGGGATAGCAATCAGCCCCAGCATTTT.

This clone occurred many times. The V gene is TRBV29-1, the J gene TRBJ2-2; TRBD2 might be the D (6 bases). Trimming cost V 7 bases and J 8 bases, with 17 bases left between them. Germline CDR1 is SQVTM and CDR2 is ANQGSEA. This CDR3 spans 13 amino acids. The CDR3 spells CSGLGGAWGELFF. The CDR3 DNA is TGCAGCGGCCTTGGAGGGGCGTGGGGGGAGCTGTTTTTT.

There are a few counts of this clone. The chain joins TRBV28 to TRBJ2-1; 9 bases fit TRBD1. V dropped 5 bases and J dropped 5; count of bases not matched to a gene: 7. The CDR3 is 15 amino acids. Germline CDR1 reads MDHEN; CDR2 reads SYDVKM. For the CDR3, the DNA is TGTGCCAGCAGTCTACAGGGGGCGCAGCACAATGAGCAGTTCTTC. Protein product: CASSLQGAQHNEQFF.

CDR3 coding DNA: TGTGCCAGCAGTTTATATGGCAGCTACGAGCAGTACTTC. Its translation: CASSLYGSYEQYF. The rearrangement joins TRBV27 to TRBJ2-7; D remains unclear. The ends were cut back, 1 base at V and 3 bases at J, with 7 bases in the middle. The CDR3 spans 13 residues. Germline values: CDR1 MNHEY, CDR2 SMNVEV (reference sequence).

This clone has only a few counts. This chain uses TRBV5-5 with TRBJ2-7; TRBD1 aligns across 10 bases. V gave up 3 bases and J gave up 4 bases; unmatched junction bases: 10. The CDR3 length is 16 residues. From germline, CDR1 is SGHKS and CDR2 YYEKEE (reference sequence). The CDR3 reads CASSSTPGQGTYEQYF. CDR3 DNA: TGTGCCAGCAGCTCGACGCCGGGACAGGGGACTTACGAGCAGTACTTC.

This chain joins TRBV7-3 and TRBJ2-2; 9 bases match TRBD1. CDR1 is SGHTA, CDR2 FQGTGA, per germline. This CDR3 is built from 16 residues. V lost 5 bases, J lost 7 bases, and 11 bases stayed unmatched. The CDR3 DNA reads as TGTGCCAGCAGCGGCTTAGGACAGGGGATGGTCGGGGAGCTGTTTTTT. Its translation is CASSGLGQGMVGELFF.

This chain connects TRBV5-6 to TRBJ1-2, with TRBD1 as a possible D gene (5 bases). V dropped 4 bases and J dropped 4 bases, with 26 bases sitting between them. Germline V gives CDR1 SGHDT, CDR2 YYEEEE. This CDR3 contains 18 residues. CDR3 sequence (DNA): TGTGCCAGCAGCCAACTAAGAACTATCCAGGGTGGCATCTATGGCTACACCTTC. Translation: CASSQLRTIQGGIYGYTF.

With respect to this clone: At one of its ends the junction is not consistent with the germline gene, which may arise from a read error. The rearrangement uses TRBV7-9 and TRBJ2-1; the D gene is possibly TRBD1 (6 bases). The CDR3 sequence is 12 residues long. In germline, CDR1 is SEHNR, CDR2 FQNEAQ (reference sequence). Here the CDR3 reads CASSTTDSLKIF. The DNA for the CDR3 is TGTGCCAGCAGCACTACGGACAGCCTAAAGATCTTC.

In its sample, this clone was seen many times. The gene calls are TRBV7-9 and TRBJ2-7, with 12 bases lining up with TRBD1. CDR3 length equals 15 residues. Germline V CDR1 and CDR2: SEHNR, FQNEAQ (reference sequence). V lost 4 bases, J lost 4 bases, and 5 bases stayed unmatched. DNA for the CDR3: TGTGCCAGCAGCTCAGGGACAGGGGGCAGGTACGAGCAGTACTTC. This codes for CASSSGTGGRYEQYF.

The CDR3 DNA is TGTGCCAGCAGCCTAAGACGCGACCCTAGAAACACCGGGGAGCTGTTTTTT. It encodes CASSLRRDPRNTGELFF. The chain recombines TRBV9 with TRBJ2-2; D is unresolved. Trimming removed 4 bases from V and 2 bases from J, with 18 bases in between. CDR3 size: 17 residues. CDR1 and CDR2 (germline): SGDLS, YYNGEE.

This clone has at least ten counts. CDR3 sequence reads: CSVGFLAGDYEQYF. The CDR3 coding sequence is TGCAGCGTTGGATTCCTAGCGGGGGACTACGAGCAGTACTTC. The gene calls are TRBV29-1 and TRBJ2-7; TRBD2 aligns across 10 bases. Trimming took 4 bases from V and 3 from J; bases not matched to a gene: 6. The CDR3 contains 14 residues. CDR1 is SQVTM, CDR2 ANQGSEA, per germline.

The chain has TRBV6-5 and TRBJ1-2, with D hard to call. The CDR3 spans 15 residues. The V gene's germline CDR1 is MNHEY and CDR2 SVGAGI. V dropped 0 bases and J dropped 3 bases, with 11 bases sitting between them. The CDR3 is CASSYSSQLHYGYTF. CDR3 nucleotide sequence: TGTGCCAGCAGTTACTCGAGCCAACTTCACTATGGCTACACCTTC.

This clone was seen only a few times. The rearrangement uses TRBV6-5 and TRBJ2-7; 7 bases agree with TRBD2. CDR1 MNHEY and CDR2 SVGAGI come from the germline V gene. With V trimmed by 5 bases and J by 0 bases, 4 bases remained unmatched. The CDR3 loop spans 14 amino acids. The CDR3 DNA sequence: TGTGCCAGCAGTGGGACGGGAGGCTCCTACGAGCAGTACTTC. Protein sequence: CASSGTGGSYEQYF.

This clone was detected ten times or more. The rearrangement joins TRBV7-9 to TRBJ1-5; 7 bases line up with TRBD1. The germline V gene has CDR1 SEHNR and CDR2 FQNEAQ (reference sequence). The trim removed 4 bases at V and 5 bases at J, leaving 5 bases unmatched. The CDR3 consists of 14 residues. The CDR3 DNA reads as TGTGCCAGCAGCTCACAGGGGTTGGATCAGCCCCAGCATTTT. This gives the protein CASSSQGLDQPQHF.

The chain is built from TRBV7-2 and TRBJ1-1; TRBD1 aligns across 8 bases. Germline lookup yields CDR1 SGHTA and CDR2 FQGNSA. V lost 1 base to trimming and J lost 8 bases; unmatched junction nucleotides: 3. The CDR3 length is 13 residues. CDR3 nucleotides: TGTGCCAGCAGCTTAGAAACAGGGGGGGAAGCTTTCTTT. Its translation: CASSLETGGEAFF. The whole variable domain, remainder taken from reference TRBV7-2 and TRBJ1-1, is GAGVSQSPSNKVTEKGKDVELRCDPISGHTALYWYRQSLGQGLEFLIYFQGNSAPDKSGLPSDRFSAERTGGSVSTLTIQRTQQEDSAVYLCASSLETGGEAFFGQGTRLTVV.